The source of this T cell receptor beta chain is a study of technical replicates of blood from four donors. Produced via immunoSEQ multiplex PCR; TCRdb's table is partial and in-frame only. This sample has approximately 76,000 clones, with roughly 90% found just once. Sequenced: T cells isolated from PBMCs. This sequence was found in a human donor in good health.

The CDR3 here is CASSPGQYNEQFF. The CDR3 DNA reads TGTGCCAGCAGTCCGGGACAGTACAATGAGCAGTTCTTC. The V gene is TRBV27, the J gene TRBJ2-1; 7 nucleotides agree with TRBD1. Germline V gives CDR1 MNHEY, CDR2 SMNVEV (reference sequence). The CDR3 loop spans 13 amino acids. Losses at the gene ends were 5 bases for V and 4 bases for J; bases not matched to a gene: 2.